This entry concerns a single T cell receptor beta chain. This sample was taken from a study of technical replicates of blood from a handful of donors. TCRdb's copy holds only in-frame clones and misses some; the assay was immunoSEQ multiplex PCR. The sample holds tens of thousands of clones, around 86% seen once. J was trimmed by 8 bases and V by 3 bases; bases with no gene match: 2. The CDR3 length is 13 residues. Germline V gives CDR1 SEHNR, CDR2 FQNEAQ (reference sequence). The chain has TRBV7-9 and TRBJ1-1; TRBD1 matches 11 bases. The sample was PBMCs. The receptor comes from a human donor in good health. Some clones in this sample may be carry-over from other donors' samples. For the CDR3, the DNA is TGTGCCAGCAGCTTCGGGACAGGGGGGGAAGCTTTCTTT. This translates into CASSFGTGGEAFF.